What follows are 32 T cell receptor beta chains derived from one specimen sequenced in a study of T cells in Graves' hyperthyroidism and ophthalmopathy (dated by TCRdb to between 2019 and 2020). Libraries came from multiplex PCR. Instrument used: Illumina HiSeq 2000. The TCR beta CDR3 regions were amplified from the RNA transcripts. The TCR CDR3 was subjected to a first round of RT-PCR using the HTBI primer set and the Qiagen OneStep RT-PCR kit. The public sequencing data were trimmed at Q25 with fastp and processed into clonotypes with MiXCR by TCRdb, which kept only in-frame beta chains. Rows matching on CDR3 protein sequence are summarized as one entry with the most common DNA and genes. The sample table records some 350,000 distinct CDR3 sequences; roughly 15% of these occur just once. The top ten clonotypes cover roughly a fifth of the sample. Input material: blood. These receptors all come from a woman aged 55-70 years with Graves' ophthalmopathy.

This clonotype came up many times. The chain recombines TRBV3-1 with TRBJ1-5, with D unclear. Trimming left V 3 bases short and J 6 bases short, with 9 bases between. Germline CDR1 reads LGHDT; CDR2 reads YNNKEL (reference sequence). CDR3 length: 13 amino acids. CDR3 in DNA: TGTGCCAGCAGCCAGGATACGGGTCAGCCCCAGCATTTT. It encodes CASSQDTGQPQHF.

A few counts support this clonotype. V is TRBV5-1 and J is TRBJ1-2; maybe TRBD1 (6 bases). V shed 0 bases and J shed 7 bases, with 16 bases lying between them. There are 15 residues in the CDR3. Germline CDR1 reads SGHRS; CDR2 reads YFSETQ. For the CDR3, the DNA is TGCGCCAGCAGCTTGGATGGTCAGGGGTCCGGTGGCTACACCTTC. This gives the protein CASSLDGQGSGGYTF.

In its sample, this clonotype was seen many times. The rearrangement uses TRBV7-2 and TRBJ1-1; D ambiguous. Germline V lookup: CDR1 SGHTA, CDR2 FQGNSA. CDR3 length: 14 amino acids. The V end was cut by 1 base, the J end by 0 bases, with 6 bases between. CDR3 nucleotides: TGTGCCAGCAGCTTAGTGGCATTGAACACTGAAGCTTTCTTT. Its translation is CASSLVALNTEAFF.

This clonotype was observed at least ten times. The chain joins TRBV6-1 to TRBJ1-3, with unresolved D. CDR1 and CDR2 from the germline V gene are MNHNS and SASEGT. CDR3 length: 15 residues. Trimming took off 2 bases at V and 0 bases at J, with 8 bases between the two ends. The chain's CDR3 is CASSELSDSGNTIYF. As DNA, the CDR3 is TGTGCCAGCAGTGAACTGTCAGACTCTGGAAACACCATATATTTT.

About this clonotype: A single base separates this from a much larger clone, so it may be a read error. Since no conserved phenylalanine or tryptophan closes the CDR3, a read error is the likely cause. This sequence joins TRBV7-9 and TRBJ2-3, with TRBD2 identical over 11 bases. V was clipped by 3 bases and J by 0 bases; unmatched bases: 5. Germline CDR1 and CDR2: SEHNR and FQNEAQ (reference sequence). The CDR3 covers 17 residues. The CDR3 nucleotides read TGTGCCAGCAGCTTCTCAGGGACTAGCGGTAGCACAGATACGCAGTATTCT. Its protein is CASSFSGTSGSTDTQYS.

Many counts were recorded for this clonotype. The rearrangement uses TRBV30 and TRBJ1-3, with a tentative D call TRBD1 (6 bases). Germline-derived CDR1 and CDR2 are GTSNPN and SVGIG (reference sequence). The CDR3 is 15 residues long. V gave up 5 bases and J gave up 4 bases, with 18 bases separating them. This CDR3 is CAWESGGQLGNTIYF. In nucleotides, the CDR3 is TGTGCCTGGGAGTCTGGGGGACAACTCGGAAACACCATATATTTT. The entire variable domain, with the rest obtained from reference TRBV30 and TRBJ1-3, is as follows: SQTIHQWPATLVQPVGSPLSLECTVEGTSNPNLYWYRQAAGRGLQLLFYSVGIGQISSEVPQNLSASRPQDRQFILSSKKLLLSDSGFYLCAWESGGQLGNTIYFGEGSWLTVV.

This clonotype was seen ten or more times. The genes are TRBV4-2 and TRBJ2-5; D tentatively fits TRBD1 or TRBD2 (6 bases each). V was pared by 5 bases and J by 0 bases, with 10 bases between. The CDR3 covers 14 residues. Germline V gives CDR1 LGHNA, CDR2 YNFKEQ. CDR3 in amino acids: CASSKGGNQETQYF. DNA for the CDR3: TGTGCCAGCAGCAAAGGGGGGAACCAAGAGACCCAGTACTTC.

This clonotype was counted at least ten times. The chain combines TRBV28 with TRBJ1-1, with D maybe TRBD1 (5 bases). The V end was cut by 5 bases, the J end by 0 bases, with 10 bases between. The CDR3 is 14 residues long. Germline V CDR1 and CDR2: MDHEN, SYDVKM. CDR3: CASSRQLMNTEAFF. The DNA of the CDR3 is TGTGCCAGCAGTCGACAGCTCATGAACACTGAAGCTTTCTTT. The full variable domain, rest sourced from reference TRBV28 and TRBJ1-1, is DVKVTQSSRYLVKRTGEKVFLECVQDMDHENMFWYRQDPGLGLRLIYFSYDVKMKEKGDIPEGYSVSREKKERFSLILESASTNQTSMYLCASSRQLMNTEAFFGQGTRLTVV.

This clonotype was seen at least ten times. V usage is TRBV2 and J usage is TRBJ2-7; possible D gene TRBD1, 5 bases. The CDR3 is 13 amino acids. Looked up from germline, CDR1 is SNHLY and CDR2 is FYNNEI. Trimming stripped 6 bases from V and 5 bases from J, with 14 bases between. CDR3 amino acids: CASRDDRWDEQYF. The DNA of the CDR3 is TGTGCCAGCAGGGACGACAGATGGGACGAGCAGTACTTC.

This clonotype has just a few counts. This could be a read error, since a much larger clone is one nucleotide away. The genes are TRBV6-1 and TRBJ1-5; D is ambiguous. Germline-derived CDR1 and CDR2 are MNHNS and SASEGT. V lost 0 bases and J 6 bases, leaving 6 bases between the germline ends. The length of the CDR3 is 13 residues. The CDR3 coding sequence is TGTGCCAGCAGTGAAGCGCGGGGTCAGCCCCAGCATTTT. Translated, it gives CASSEARGQPQHF.

Many counts were recorded for this clonotype. The rearrangement joins TRBV5-1 to TRBJ1-1; the D gene is possibly TRBD1 (6 bases). The CDR3 loop spans 16 amino acids. Germline values: CDR1 SGHRS, CDR2 YFSETQ. V dropped 4 bases and J dropped 1 base, with 17 bases sitting between them. This CDR3 is CASSLNSRGQNTEAFF. DNA of the CDR3: TGCGCCAGCAGCCTGAACTCGAGGGGACAGAACACTGAAGCTTTCTTT.

The chain links TRBV5-1 to TRBJ2-7; D unresolved. The CDR3 length is 13 residues. Germline CDR1 reads SGHRS; CDR2 reads YFSETQ. V was trimmed by 5 bases and J by 2 bases, leaving 11 bases between them. The DNA of the CDR3 is TGCGCCAGCAGTGTGAACCCGCCCTACGAGCAGTACTTC. Protein product: CASSVNPPYEQYF.

This clonotype occurred a few times. The rearrangement links TRBV29-1 to TRBJ2-1, with D maybe TRBD1 (5 bases). Germline CDR1 SQVTM, CDR2 ANQGSEA. The V end lost 2 bases, the J end lost 5 bases, and 16 bases lay between the germline ends. The CDR3 has 15 amino acids. The CDR3 DNA reads TGCAGCGTTGAACCAGCCACGGACATAGACAATGAGCAGTTCTTC. Translation: CSVEPATDIDNEQFF.

Notes on this clonotype: An end of the junction does not agree with germline; a read error may underlie this. The chain employs TRBV20-1 and TRBJ2-5, with D perhaps TRBD1 or TRBD2 (5 bases each). The germline CDR1 and CDR2 sequences are DFQATT and SNEGSKA (reference sequence). CDR3 length: 12 amino acids. CDR3 amino acids: CSSPRGREPQYF. Here the CDR3 DNA reads TGCAGCTCCCCCCGGGGCCGAGAGCCCCAGTACTTC.

Points on this clonotype: The junction shows a germline mismatch at one end, possibly a read error. This rearrangement joins TRBV6-1 to TRBJ2-5; 7 positions match TRBD1. The CDR3 length is 13 residues. Germline CDR1 and CDR2: MNHNS and SASEGT. CDR3 sequence: CASSEDREETQYF. CDR3 bases: TGTGCCAGCAGCGAAGACAGGGAAGAGACCCAGTACTTC.

This clonotype was counted many times. CDR3 residues: CASRGVTGELFF. In nucleotides, the CDR3 is TGTGCCAGCCGTGGGGTCACCGGGGAGCTGTTTTTT. This chain links TRBV2 with TRBJ2-2; no definite D call. The CDR3 spans 12 residues. V lost 8 bases, J lost 4 bases, and 8 bases lay in between. From germline, CDR1 is SNHLY and CDR2 FYNNEI.

At least ten counts were recorded for this clonotype. The chain joins TRBV7-2 to TRBJ2-5, with TRBD2 matching 7 bases. V trimming: 4 bases; J trimming: 2 bases; junction bases outside the gene matches: 4. Germline CDR1 SGHTA, CDR2 FQGNSA. CDR3 length: 14 amino acids. CDR3: CASSSAGPQETQYF. CDR3 in DNA: TGTGCCAGCAGCTCAGCGGGACCACAAGAGACCCAGTACTTC.

The V and J genes are TRBV5-1 and TRBJ2-7, with unresolved D. Germline loops: CDR1 SGHRS, CDR2 YFSETQ. The CDR3 spans 14 residues. Between the trimmed V and J ends, which lost 0 bases and 2 bases, there was a span of 9 bases. As DNA, the CDR3 is TGCGCCAGCAGCTTGGACTATCCCCCCTACGAGCAGTACTTC. Translation: CASSLDYPPYEQYF. Drawing the rest from reference TRBV5-1 and TRBJ2-7, the complete variable domain is KAGVTQTPRYLIKTRGQQVTLSCSPISGHRSVSWYQQTPGQGLQFLFEYFSETQRNKGNFPGRFSGRQFSNSRSEMNVSTLELGDSALYLCASSLDYPPYEQYFGPGTRLTVT.

This clonotype was recorded many times. This sequence joins TRBV5-8 and TRBJ2-2; no firm D call. V shed 10 bases and J shed 2 bases, with 21 bases lying between them. From germline, CDR1 is SGHTS and CDR2 YDEGEE. CDR3 length equals 16 residues. DNA of the CDR3: TGTGCCGCCCACGGATGGTCGGATCGAAACACCGGGGAGCTGTTTTTT. Translated: CAAHGWSDRNTGELFF.

The sample holds many counts of this clonotype. The rearrangement links TRBV20-1 to TRBJ2-7; D is unclear. Germline V lookup: CDR1 DFQATT, CDR2 SNEGSKA (reference sequence). Deletions cut 7 bases from V and 6 bases from J, with 13 bases between. CDR3 length: 11 amino acids. The CDR3 spells CSGLWMLEQYF. The CDR3, as DNA: TGCAGTGGGTTGTGGATGCTCGAGCAGTACTTC.

The chain recombines TRBV20-1 with TRBJ1-6; tentatively, D is TRBD1 (6 bases). The CDR3 loop spans 14 amino acids. Germline values: CDR1 DFQATT, CDR2 SNEGSKA (reference sequence). V shed 6 bases and J shed 5 bases, with 14 bases lying between them. CDR3 sequence reads: CSAWAQGNNSPLHF. CDR3 nucleotide sequence: TGCAGTGCGTGGGCCCAGGGGAATAATTCACCCCTCCACTTT.

The chain couples TRBV6-1 to TRBJ2-3; tentatively, D is TRBD2 (6 bases). Looked up from germline, CDR1 is MNHNS and CDR2 is SASEGT. Trimming shortened V by 6 bases and J by 1 base, and 17 bases separated the two germline ends. This CDR3 comprises 16 residues. For the CDR3, the DNA is TGTGCCAGCAGGACGGGGGTGATAGCGGGCACAGATACGCAGTATTTT. Its translation is CASRTGVIAGTDTQYF.

The rearrangement joins TRBV27 to TRBJ2-3; D is unclear. From germline, CDR1 is MNHEY and CDR2 SMNVEV (reference sequence). V was pared by 4 bases and J by 7 bases, with 15 bases between. This CDR3 comprises 14 residues. The CDR3 sequence: CASSYPDGSNTQYF. The CDR3 nucleotides read TGTGCCAGCAGTTATCCTGACGGATCCAATACGCAGTATTTT.

This clonotype has just a few counts. The CDR3 region has the DNA TGCGCCAGCAGCGGTAGGGGACTAGCGGGGACCGGGGAGCTGTTTTTT. Translation gives CASSGRGLAGTGELFF. This sequence joins TRBV5-1 and TRBJ2-2; 13 nucleotides match TRBD2. The CDR3 consists of 16 residues. V was clipped by 4 bases and J by 5 bases; unmatched bases: 5. CDR1 SGHRS and CDR2 YFSETQ come from the germline V gene. Complete variable domain (other parts from reference TRBV5-1 and TRBJ2-2): KAGVTQTPRYLIKTRGQQVTLSCSPISGHRSVSWYQQTPGQGLQFLFEYFSETQRNKGNFPGRFSGRQFSNSRSEMNVSTLELGDSALYLCASSGRGLAGTGELFFGEGSRLTVL.

Of note for this clonotype: With a much larger clone just one base away, this may be a read error. The chain is built from TRBV6-1 and TRBJ2-1, with D uncertain. In germline, CDR1 is MNHNS, CDR2 SASEGT. The CDR3 consists of 14 residues. V dropped 5 bases and J dropped 7 bases, with 15 bases sitting between them. CDR3 in DNA: TGTGCCAGCAGTCCCCGGATAGGGCGAAATGAGCAGTTCTTC. This codes for CASSPRIGRNEQFF.

This clonotype was detected many times. The genes are TRBV2 and TRBJ2-7; D possibly corresponds to TRBD2 (5 bases). There are 15 residues in the CDR3. The germline gives CDR1 SNHLY, CDR2 FYNNEI. Trimming removed 2 bases at V and 3 bases at J, with 14 bases between. In nucleotides, the CDR3 is TGTGCCAGCAGTGAATTTAGCCCACGGGGCTACGAGCAGTACTTC. Its protein is CASSEFSPRGYEQYF. The complete variable domain, with remaining parts taken from reference TRBV2 and TRBJ2-7, reads EPEVTQTPSHQVTQMGQEVILRCVPISNHLYFYWYRQILGQKVEFLVSFYNNEISEKSEIFDDQFSVERPDGSNFTLKIRSTKLEDSAMYFCASSEFSPRGYEQYFGPGTRLTVT.

The V gene is TRBV5-5, the J gene TRBJ2-1; 9 bases map to TRBD1. With V trimmed by 0 bases and J by 7 bases, 5 bases remained unmatched. CDR1 is SGHKS and CDR2 is YYEKEE in the germline V gene (reference sequence). There are 15 residues in the CDR3. In DNA, the CDR3 is TGTGCCAGCAGCTTGGCCGGGACAGGGTGGAATGAGCAGTTCTTC. It encodes CASSLAGTGWNEQFF.

This clonotype was seen ten or more times. The V gene is TRBV18, the J gene TRBJ2-2, with 9 bases aligning to TRBD1. V lost 3 bases to trimming and J lost 1 base; unmatched junction nucleotides: 0. The length of the CDR3 is 15 residues. The germline V gene has CDR1 KGHSH and CDR2 LQKENI. DNA for the CDR3: TGTGCCAGCTCACCGGACAGGGGGAACACCGGGGAGCTGTTTTTT. Its protein is CASSPDRGNTGELFF.

This clonotype was recorded a few times. V is TRBV18 and J is TRBJ1-5; D is perhaps TRBD1 (5 bases). Germline loops: CDR1 KGHSH, CDR2 LQKENI. V was pared by 2 bases and J by 2 bases, with 22 bases between. CDR3 size: 19 residues. Here the CDR3 DNA reads TGTGCCAGCTCACCAACCACCGGGGCCCGAGGGACCGGCAATCAGCCCCAGCATTTT. It yields the protein CASSPTTGARGTGNQPQHF.

This clonotype turned up a few times. The rearrangement links TRBV4-2 to TRBJ2-1; TRBD2 matches at 14 bases. Germline V gives CDR1 LGHNA, CDR2 YNFKEQ. The CDR3 loop spans 17 amino acids. J lost 8 bases, V lost 0 bases, and 6 bases had no gene match. The chain's CDR3 is CASSQEGTSGRRYEQFF. For the CDR3, the DNA is TGTGCCAGCAGCCAAGAGGGGACTAGCGGGAGACGATATGAGCAGTTCTTC.

This clonotype was recorded many times. This rearrangement joins TRBV28 to TRBJ1-5; unclear D gene. The CDR3 covers 13 residues. V lost 3 bases, J lost 5 bases, and 8 bases lay in between. Germline assignment: CDR1 MDHEN and CDR2 SYDVKM. The CDR3 loop is CASSFAEDQPQHF. The CDR3 DNA reads TGTGCCAGCAGTTTTGCTGAGGATCAGCCCCAGCATTTT.

This clonotype was detected many times. The chain combines TRBV20-1 with TRBJ2-5; TRBD1 is a possible D gene (6 bases). Germline CDR1 reads DFQATT; CDR2 reads SNEGSKA (reference sequence). V lost 7 bases and J 2 bases, leaving 11 bases between the germline ends. CDR3 length equals 12 residues. The CDR3 DNA reads TGCAGTGGAGGGGGTCCACAAGAGACCCAGTACTTC. Translated: CSGGGPQETQYF.